The sequence of this T cell receptor (beta chain) was determined in a study of T cells in Graves' hyperthyroidism and ophthalmopathy. The study, taken as a whole, reports: Most thyroid clonotypes with frequency above 0.001 were detected in blood.

This clonotype showed up just once. The antigen is unknown. It may be a read error: a sequence one base away is much more abundant. No progression to ophthalmopathy during 18 months of follow-up defined stable disease. Lactation, pregnancy, other autoimmune disease or uncontrolled infection excluded patients. 9.5 to 10 ml fresh peripheral blood yielded the PBMCs. Trimming took 6 bases from V and 11 from J, leaving 20 bases between them. The CDR3 covers 13 residues. CDR1 and CDR2 (germline): DFQATT, SNEGSKA (reference sequence). From RNA transcripts, TCR beta CDR3 regions were amplified. First-round RT-PCR targeting the TCR CDR3 was performed with the HTBI primer set. Via MiXCR, TCRdb re-called the multiplex PCR reads, giving one row per CDR3 protein. Among some 200,000 distinct CDR3 sequences listed, about 15% were seen once.

The chain combines TRBV20-1 with TRBJ1-5; the D gene is possibly TRBD1 (6 bases). This clonotype was obtained from a man aged 45-65 years with Graves' hyperthyroidism. The sequencing input was blood. CDR3 coding DNA: TGCAGTGCGTACGAAGGACAGTTTCTTACCCAGCATTTT. This codes for CSAYEGQFLTQHF.